This T cell receptor (beta chain) was retrieved from a study of sequential checkpoint blockade in melanoma. Measured with immunoSEQ multiplex PCR; TCRdb has only the in-frame clones, and not every one. The data contain roughly 2,200 clones, over 15% of them singletons. The treatment here: randomized to nivolumab then ipilimumab (arm A) or the reverse (arm B). This CDR3 is built from 16 residues. Germline loops: CDR1 SGHNT, CDR2 YENEEA. The V end lost 5 bases, the J end lost 6 bases, and 21 bases lay between the germline ends. This receptor was identified in a human donor with melanoma. The gene calls are TRBV11-3 and TRBJ2-3; D is perhaps TRBD1 (5 bases). The material sequenced was tumor tissue (inferred from file names), taken from a patient given nivolumab and ipilimumab in sequence. CDR3 sequence reads: CASSPYRQSPADTQYF. The DNA of the CDR3 is TGTGCCAGCAGCCCCTACAGACAGAGCCCCGCGGATACGCAGTATTTT.